This is a list of T cell receptor beta chains from one sample in a study of T cell repertoires in cytomegalovirus infection. TCRdb reprocessed the reads with MiXCR, giving one entry per CDR3 protein. The repertoire holds roughly 300,000 distinct CDR3 sequences, with approximately 9.5% as singletons. The material sequenced was PBMCs. The receptors stem from a human donor in good health (CMV status not recorded). Some clones in this sample may be carry-over from other donors' samples. Both conserved end residues are part of each CDR3. A D gene is named only where the DNA matches it firmly. Part of the rows lack a size; the others show once, few, many or a class for expanded clones.

clone_size	v_call	j_call	cdr3_length	d_call	cdr3_nt	cdr3_aa
many	TRBV7-9	TRBJ2-3	15	NA	TGTGCCAGCAGCCCGGGCGTTGGGGTTACAGATACGCAGTATTTT	CASSPGVGVTDTQYF
many	TRBV7-2	TRBJ1-1	16	TRBD1	TGTGCCAGCAGCTTCCGACAGGGGGCCCTGAACACTGAAGCTTTCTTT	CASSFRQGALNTEAFF
NA	TRBV2	TRBJ2-7	13	NA	TGTGCCAGCAGTGGTAGCGTAGCCTACGAGCAGTACTTC	CASSGSVAYEQYF
many	TRBV6-1	TRBJ1-5	14	NA	TGTGCCAGCACCCCCGTATGGGGCAATCAGCCCCAGCATTTT	CASTPVWGNQPQHF
many	TRBV7-2	TRBJ2-2	16	TRBD2	TGTGCCAGCAGCTTACTTCAGCGGGAGACGAGCGGGGAGCTGTTTTTT	CASSLLQRETSGELFF
few	TRBV7-2	TRBJ2-5	19	TRBD2	TGTGCCAGCAGCTCACGCCGAGGCGCTAGCGGGAGGGCCTCAGAGACCCAGTACTTC	CASSSRRGASGRASETQYF
many	TRBV7-6	TRBJ2-1	18	TRBD2	TGTGCCAGCAGCTTAGTAGGGATTCCAGCGGGAGGTTACAATGAGCAGTTCTTC	CASSLVGIPAGGYNEQFF
many	TRBV4-2	TRBJ1-5	13	NA	TGTGCCAGCAGCCAAGAACCGGGTCAGCCCCAGCATTTT	CASSQEPGQPQHF
NA	TRBV20-1	TRBJ2-3	13	NA	TGCAGTGCAAGGGTTTCGGGGGTAAATACGCAGTATTTT	CSARVSGVNTQYF
few	TRBV20-1	TRBJ2-3	18	NA	TGCAGTGCTAGTGGGGGACGGGGGGGGACAGCTCACACAGATACGCAGTATTTT	CSASGGRGGTAHTDTQYF
few	TRBV12-3/TRBV12-4	TRBJ1-5	14	NA	TGTGCCAGCATAGGGGGGTCGGGCAATCAGCCCCAGCATTTT	CASIGGSGNQPQHF
few	TRBV19	TRBJ2-2	16	NA	TGTGCCAGTAGTACCCCTAGGGAGCTCGGCACCGGGGAGCTGTTTTTT	CASSTPRELGTGELFF
NA	TRBV12-3/TRBV12-4	TRBJ2-7	17	TRBD1	TGTGCCAGCAGCAAATGGACAGGGGGGAAAATCCTCGCTGGTCGGTACTTC	CASSKWTGGKILAGRYF
many	TRBV7-2	TRBJ2-3	16	NA	TGTGCCAGCAGCTTAAGTCGAAGCGGAAGCACAGATACGCAGTATTTT	CASSLSRSGSTDTQYF
many	TRBV7-9	TRBJ2-3	14	TRBD2	TGTGCCAGCAGTTCAGCGGGGAGCACAGATACGCAGTATTTT	CASSSAGSTDTQYF
many	TRBV7-2	TRBJ1-5	14	NA	TGTGCCAGCAGCTTAGACAGTATGGAGCAGCCCCAGCATTTT	CASSLDSMEQPQHF
few	TRBV2	TRBJ2-7	15	TRBD2	TGTGCCAGCAGTAGGGATAGCGGGAGTAGCTACGAGCAGTACTTC	CASSRDSGSSYEQYF
many	TRBV7-2	TRBJ2-5	16	TRBD1	TGTGCCAGCAGCTCCCGGGACAGGGGGCCTCAAGAGACCCAGTACTTC	CASSSRDRGPQETQYF
few	TRBV29-1	TRBJ1-1	13	NA	TGCAGCGTTGATGGGCAGGGAAACACTGAAGCTTTCTTT	CSVDGQGNTEAFF
few	TRBV6-2/TRBV6-3	TRBJ2-7	17	TRBD1	TGTGCCAGCAGTTACCGACAGGGGGTATCGAGTCCCTACGAGCAGTACTTC	CASSYRQGVSSPYEQYF
many	TRBV7-6	TRBJ2-7	14	NA	TGTGCCAGCAGCGGCCGGGCCGCCCACTACGAGCAGTACTTC	CASSGRAAHYEQYF
many	TRBV7-2	TRBJ2-1	15	TRBD2	TGTGCCAGCAGCTCCACCTGGACTAGATCCAATGAGCAGTTCTTC	CASSSTWTRSNEQFF
NA	TRBV18	TRBJ2-2	17	TRBD1	TGTGCCAGCTCGCGAGCACCGGGACAGGGGGCATCCGGGGAGCTGTTTTTT	CASSRAPGQGASGELFF
few	TRBV27	TRBJ1-2	15	NA	TGTGCCAGCAGAGCCGCCGGGGCGGTCATCTATGGCTACACCTTC	CASRAAGAVIYGYTF
NA	TRBV20-1	TRBJ1-5	14	TRBD1	TGCAGTGCTAGGAAAGGGGACAGTTATCAGCCCCAGCATTTT	CSARKGDSYQPQHF
few	TRBV4-3	TRBJ1-1	13	NA	TGCGCCAGCAGCCCCACCAAAAAGACTGAAGCTTTCTTT	CASSPTKKTEAFF
many	TRBV7-6	TRBJ1-6	12	NA	TGTGCCAGCAGCTCCTATGGGTCACCCCTCCACTTT	CASSSYGSPLHF
few	TRBV27	TRBJ1-2	14	NA	TGTGCCAGCAGTTCCCGGGGGAGTAACTATGGCTACACCTTC	CASSSRGSNYGYTF
few	TRBV10-3	TRBJ1-2	14	NA	TGTGCCATCAGTGAGTTAGCGGGGGTAGGAGGCTACACCTTC	CAISELAGVGGYTF
many	TRBV7-8	TRBJ1-5	15	NA	TGTGCCAGCAGTTGGACAGACGGCGGCAATCAGCCCCAGCATTTT	CASSWTDGGNQPQHF
many	TRBV14	TRBJ2-2	19	NA	TGTGCCAGCAGCCGAGAGCTACGGGGACGGAGTGTGAGCCCCGGGGAGCTGTTTTTT	CASSRELRGRSVSPGELFF
few	TRBV20-1	TRBJ2-6	15	NA	TGCAGTGCTAGGGCCGGCGGGGCTGGGGCCAACGTCCTGACTTTC	CSARAGGAGANVLTF
NA	TRBV2	TRBJ2-1	13	NA	TGTGCCAGCAGTGAAGCGCTTGTGGGACCGGAGTTCTTC	CASSEALVGPEFF
NA	TRBV6-1	TRBJ2-5	13	TRBD2	TGTGCCAGCAGTGAAAGGACTAGCGAGACCCAGTACTTC	CASSERTSETQYF
NA	TRBV28	TRBJ1-2	15	NA	TGTGCCAGCAGTTTTCACTCCCGTAGGGACTCTGGCTACACCTTC	CASSFHSRRDSGYTF
few	TRBV10-3	TRBJ2-2	14	NA	TGTGCCATCAGTGAGGGGGCGAACACCGGGGAGCTGTTTTTT	CAISEGANTGELFF
many	TRBV7-6	TRBJ1-1	12	NA	TGTGCCAGCAGCTTAGAAGGGAAGGCAGCTTTCTTT	CASSLEGKAAFF
NA	TRBV7-9	TRBJ2-3	19	TRBD1	TGTGCCAGCAGCTTAGCGCCTGGGACAGGGCGCTCTAGCACAGATACGCAGTATTTT	CASSLAPGTGRSSTDTQYF
many	TRBV7-9	TRBJ2-7	12	TRBD2	TGTGCCAGCAGCTCCGGGAGGAACGAGCAGTACTTC	CASSSGRNEQYF
few	TRBV7-6	TRBJ2-5	13	TRBD1	TGTGCCAGCAGCTGGGACAGGGGAAAGACCCAGTACTTC	CASSWDRGKTQYF
few	TRBV7-8	TRBJ1-6	17	NA	TGTGCCAGCAGCTTAGCGCGTCGGGCAGGGACTAGAACACCCCTCCACTTT	CASSLARRAGTRTPLHF
NA	TRBV7-3	TRBJ2-1	15	TRBD2	TGTGCCAGCAGCTTAGAGGCTAGCGGGAGGTATGAGCAGTTCTTC	CASSLEASGRYEQFF